This TCR beta chain was profiled in a study of OX40 agonist ivuxolimab in advanced cancers. Study at large: The study reported partial responses in three patients: one hepatocellular carcinoma, two cutaneous melanoma. Notes on the study in general: Part of the nonresponder group also had normalized T-cell clonal expansion that was low.

Profiled with immunoSEQ multiplex PCR; TCRdb holds only in-frame clones, not every one. Of 60,000 or so clones listed, 92% are singletons. Of note for this clone: Antigen unknown.

CDR3 length: 15 residues. Germline trimming cut 0 bases from V and 5 bases from J; bases unmatched to any gene: 4. Germline values: CDR1 KGHSH, CDR2 LQKENI. The sequence was obtained from an adult with an advanced solid tumor such as melanoma, head and neck, liver or kidney cancer. Sequencing was performed on CD4+ or CD8+ T cells sorted from blood, taken in a trial of the OX40 agonist ivuxolimab. This chain links TRBV18 with TRBJ2-4; 7 nucleotides agree with TRBD1. This chain's CDR3 is CASSPPKGAENIQYF. CDR3 nucleotide sequence: TGTGCCAGCTCACCACCGAAGGGGGCCGAAAACATTCAGTACTTC. Using reference TRBV18 and TRBJ2-4 for the parts outside the CDR3, the full variable domain is NAGVMQNPRHLVRRRGQEARLRCSPMKGHSHVYWYRQLPEEGLKFMVYLQKENIIDESGMPKERFSAEFPKEGPSILRIQQVVRGDSAAYFCASSPPKGAENIQYFGAGTRLSVL.